The 8 T cell receptor beta chains listed next were all sequenced from one sample in a study of monozygotic twins with inflammatory bowel disease. TCRdb re-called the 5' RACE reads and shows each CDR3 protein once, DNA omitted. The record lists around 450,000 distinct CDR3 sequences, of which the ten most abundant hold around 2.4%. The sample taken for sequencing was blood. The receptors originated from a human donor with ulcerative colitis or Crohn's disease, or a healthy co-twin of an affected twin (not recorded which).

The chain is built from TRBV18 and TRBJ2-1; lacking DNA, the TRBD1 call made by TCRdb goes unchecked. Germline loops: CDR1 KGHSH, CDR2 LQKENI. This CDR3 is 19 amino acids long. The CDR3 sequence is CASSPTRDPSARKYNEQFF.

The chain links TRBV6-5 to TRBJ2-1; TCRdb indicates TRBD2, and absent DNA this call remains unverified. In germline, CDR1 is MNHEY, CDR2 SVGAGI. CDR3 length: 15 amino acids. The CDR3 sequence: CASSSSGSIFNEQFF.

The chain is built from TRBV4-3 and TRBJ1-6; the TCRdb D gene call, TRBD1, has no DNA to confirm it. The germline gives CDR1 LGHNA, CDR2 YSLEER. The CDR3 is 17 amino acids. The CDR3: CASSQYTGTADNSPLHF.

J is TRBJ2-7 and V is TRBV6-5; TCRdb outputs TRBD1, but without DNA this stays unchecked. In germline, CDR1 is MNHEY, CDR2 SVGAGI. This CDR3 has 15 residues. CDR3: CASSYEGGQAYEQYF.

The V call is TRBV7-6, the J call TRBJ2-7; TCRdb reports TRBD1, a call that lacks DNA to check it against. The germline CDR1 and CDR2 sequences are SGHVS and FNYEAQ. CDR3 length: 16 residues. The CDR3 loop is CASSSEGTGGWYEQYF. Full variable domain (outside the CDR3, taken from reference TRBV7-6 and TRBJ2-7): GAGVSQSPRYKVTKRGQDVALRCDPISGHVSLYWYRQALGQGPEFLTYFNYEAQQDKSGLPNDRFSAERPEGSISTLTIQRTEQRDSAMYRCASSSEGTGGWYEQYFGPGTRLTVT.

The V and J genes are TRBV7-9 and TRBJ1-2; the TRBD1 assignment by TCRdb is unverifiable without DNA. The CDR3 runs 14 residues. Germline V gives CDR1 SEHNR, CDR2 FQNEAQ (reference sequence). This CDR3 is CASSDGTGGDGYTF.

The chain links TRBV4-3 to TRBJ1-1; the D call from TCRdb, TRBD1, cannot be confirmed without DNA. The germline V gene has CDR1 LGHNA and CDR2 YSLEER. This CDR3 region has 15 residues. CDR3 sequence: CASSQGGGGGTEAFF.

The chain employs TRBV6-1 and TRBJ2-1. Germline CDR1 MNHNS, CDR2 SASEGT. The CDR3 contains 14 residues. This CDR3 is CASLRKSSYNEQFF.